Presented here are 29 T cell receptor beta chains from one specimen sequenced in a study of neurological immune-mediated disorders. From the 5' RACE reads, TCRdb called clonotypes with MiXCR, one entry per CDR3 protein. The sample lists 80,000 to 100,000 distinct CDR3 sequences; under 4.5% were seen once. The sample was PBMCs. Receptors were obtained from a woman aged 45 to 65 with multiple sclerosis.

This clonotype was detected many times. The rearrangement joins TRBV5-1 to TRBJ2-5; 10 bases agree with TRBD2. V trimming: 10 bases; J trimming: 0 bases; junction bases outside the gene matches: 6. The CDR3 runs 14 residues. Germline-derived CDR1 and CDR2 are SGHRS and YFSETQ. CDR3 sequence (DNA): TGCGCCTCGAGGACTAGCGGTTACCAAGAGACCCAGTACTTC. Translating gives CASRTSGYQETQYF.

At least ten counts were recorded for this clonotype. The chain links TRBV10-3 to TRBJ2-5; D remains ambiguous. Trimming pared 2 bases from V and 5 bases from J, leaving 9 bases between. CDR1 and CDR2 (germline): ENHRY, SYGVKD. The CDR3 covers 13 residues. Here the CDR3 reads CAISEGVRETQYF. CDR3 nucleotides: TGTGCCATCAGTGAGGGGGTACGGGAGACCCAGTACTTC.

This clonotype was observed many times. The chain is built from TRBV20-1 and TRBJ2-7; 13 bases align to TRBD2. The V and J ends lost 1 base and 0 bases, in that order; junction bases with no gene match: 6. This CDR3 is built from 17 residues. CDR1 and CDR2 (germline): DFQATT, SNEGSKA (reference sequence). CDR3 sequence reads: CSARGLAGGRSSYEQYF. The CDR3, as DNA: TGCAGTGCTAGAGGACTAGCGGGGGGCCGTAGCTCCTACGAGCAGTACTTC.

At least ten counts were recorded for this clonotype. V is TRBV19 and J is TRBJ2-4, with D perhaps matching TRBD1 (6 bases). The germline CDR1 and CDR2 sequences are LNHDA and SQIVND (reference sequence). V was cut by 5 bases and J by 9 bases, with 20 bases left in between. This CDR3 contains 15 residues. The CDR3 is CASSWSGAPPGIQYF. The CDR3 coding sequence is TGTGCCAGTAGTTGGTCAGGGGCACCGCCGGGCATTCAGTACTTC.

This clonotype was observed many times. The gene calls are TRBV11-2 and TRBJ2-4, with 9 bases aligning to TRBD2. This CDR3 is 21 amino acids long. From germline, CDR1 is SGHAT and CDR2 FQNNGV. Losses at the gene ends were 0 bases for V and 1 base for J; bases not matched to a gene: 16. This chain's CDR3 is CASSLDPTQRGAKDAKNIQYF. As DNA, the CDR3 is TGTGCCAGCAGCTTAGATCCGACCCAGCGGGGGGCAAAAGACGCCAAAAACATTCAGTACTTC.

This clonotype was recorded many times. DNA of the CDR3: TGCAGCGTTGATATGGGTACTGAAGCTTTCTTT. The encoded protein is CSVDMGTEAFF. The chain employs TRBV29-1 and TRBJ1-1; D uncertain. CDR3 length: 11 amino acids. V dropped 3 bases and J dropped 5 bases, with 7 bases sitting between them. From germline, CDR1 is SQVTM and CDR2 ANQGSEA. Drawing the rest from reference TRBV29-1 and TRBJ1-1, the complete variable domain is SAVISQKPSRDICQRGTSLTIQCQVDSQVTMMFWYRQQPGQSLTLIATANQGSEATYESGFVIDKFPISRPNLTFSTLTVSNMSPEDSSIYLCSVDMGTEAFFGQGTRLTVV.

This clonotype was recorded at least ten times. The V call is TRBV6-5, the J call TRBJ1-1, with 7 bases that match TRBD1. The CDR3 spans 14 residues. The junction had 4 bases not matched to a gene; V was cut back by 6 bases and J by 0 bases. Germline CDR1 reads MNHEY; CDR2 reads SVGAGI. The CDR3 sequence is CASRRGQMNTEAFF. CDR3 in DNA: TGTGCCAGCAGAAGGGGACAGATGAACACTGAAGCTTTCTTT.

The chain joins TRBV18 to TRBJ2-7; D unresolved. CDR3 length: 14 amino acids. The V and J ends lost 4 bases and 1 base respectively, with 11 bases between them. CDR1 is KGHSH and CDR2 is LQKENI in the germline V gene. The CDR3 DNA sequence: TGTGCCAGCTCACAGAACGTGGGGTCCTACGAGCAGTACTTC. Protein: CASSQNVGSYEQYF.

A few counts support this clonotype. This chain joins TRBV2 and TRBJ2-5, with 8 bases lining up with TRBD1. J gave up 5 bases and V 3 bases, and 14 bases lay outside the gene matches. The CDR3 loop spans 17 amino acids. The germline V gene encodes CDR1 SNHLY and CDR2 FYNNEI. CDR3 loop: CASSDPRTGKVLETQYF. DNA for the CDR3: TGTGCCAGCAGTGACCCCCGGACAGGGAAAGTCCTCGAGACCCAGTACTTC. Full variable domain (missing parts from reference TRBV2 and TRBJ2-5): EPEVTQTPSHQVTQMGQEVILRCVPISNHLYFYWYRQILGQKVEFLVSFYNNEISEKSEIFDDQFSVERPDGSNFTLKIRSTKLEDSAMYFCASSDPRTGKVLETQYFGPGTRLLVL.

The table lists this clonotype with many counts. This chain joins TRBV12-3 or TRBV12-4 and TRBJ2-3, with 7 bases matching TRBD1. The CDR3 has 13 residues. V was pared by 5 bases and J by 4 bases, with 3 bases of the junction left unmatched. The CDR3 region is CASSPDRPDTQYF. Written as DNA, the CDR3 is TGTGCCAGCAGTCCGGACAGGCCAGATACGCAGTATTTT.

This clonotype was counted many times. This sequence joins TRBV11-2 and TRBJ2-4; 12 positions agree with TRBD2. The CDR3 covers 15 residues. The germline V gene has CDR1 SGHAT and CDR2 FQNNGV. V lost 4 bases, J lost 11 bases, and 9 bases stayed unmatched. CDR3 loop: CASSSNPTSGGLQYF. The DNA for the CDR3 is TGTGCCAGCAGCTCTAACCCGACTAGCGGGGGACTTCAGTACTTC.

There are many counts of this clonotype. The CDR3 here is CASSRGQLSNQPQHF. As DNA, the CDR3 is TGTGCCAGCAGCCGGGGACAGCTTAGCAATCAGCCCCAGCATTTT. This chain connects TRBV3-1 to TRBJ1-5; 7 bases align to TRBD1. The CDR3 is 15 amino acids. Germline V gene data show CDR1 as LGHDT and CDR2 as YNNKEL (reference sequence). V was pared by 4 bases and J by 0 bases, with 3 bases of the junction left unmatched.

This clonotype was seen a few times. The chain combines TRBV15 with TRBJ2-2; maybe TRBD1 (6 bases). Trimming pared 10 bases from V and 3 bases from J, leaving 12 bases between. CDR1 is LNHNV, CDR2 YYDKDF, per germline (reference sequence). The CDR3 extends over 13 amino acids. CDR3 residues: CAMSDSYTGELFF. CDR3 sequence (DNA): TGTGCCATGTCGGACAGTTACACCGGGGAGCTGTTTTTT. Variable domain in full (rest from reference TRBV15 and TRBJ2-2): DAMVIQNPRYQVTQFGKPVTLSCSQTLNHNVMYWYQQKSSQAPKLLFHYYDKDFNNEADTPDNFQSRRPNTSFCFLDIRSPGLGDTAMYLCAMSDSYTGELFFGEGSRLTVL.

This clonotype was counted at least ten times. The rearrangement joins TRBV28 to TRBJ2-2; no firm D call. Germline CDR1 is MDHEN and CDR2 is SYDVKM. V dropped 6 bases and J dropped 4 bases, with 18 bases sitting between them. The CDR3 length is 16 residues. This CDR3 reads CASSYLGYRVTGELFF. The CDR3 DNA reads TGTGCCAGCAGCTATCTGGGGTATCGGGTCACCGGGGAGCTGTTTTTT. The variable domain in full, completed from reference TRBV28 and TRBJ2-2, reads DVKVTQSSRYLVKRTGEKVFLECVQDMDHENMFWYRQDPGLGLRLIYFSYDVKMKEKGDIPEGYSVSREKKERFSLILESASTNQTSMYLCASSYLGYRVTGELFFGEGSRLTVL.

This clonotype was seen a handful of times. This chain joins TRBV7-9 and TRBJ2-1; TRBD2 is a possible D gene (7 bases). This CDR3 comprises 16 residues. Trimming took 5 bases from V and 3 from J, leaving 17 bases between them. Germline lookup yields CDR1 SEHNR and CDR2 FQNEAQ (reference sequence). The CDR3 loop reads CASSPRTRGFYNEQFF. The CDR3, as DNA: TGTGCCAGCAGCCCCCGGACTAGGGGGTTCTACAATGAGCAGTTCTTC.

At least ten counts were recorded for this clonotype. The rearrangement links TRBV4-3 to TRBJ1-1; the D gene is possibly TRBD1 (5 bases). Trimming left V 1 base short and J 1 base short, with 7 bases between. Germline loops: CDR1 LGHNA, CDR2 YSLEER. The CDR3 runs 14 residues. CDR3 amino acids: CASSQGGRNTEAFF. The CDR3 DNA reads TGCGCCAGCAGCCAAGGGGGGAGGAACACTGAAGCTTTCTTT.

This clonotype occurred many times. Here the CDR3 DNA reads TGCGCCAGCAGCCAAGATTCCCAGGGGGCTGGAAACACCATATATTTT. Its protein is CASSQDSQGAGNTIYF. The chain is built from TRBV4-1 and TRBJ1-3, with 7 bases that match TRBD1. The length of the CDR3 is 16 residues. The V and J ends lost 0 bases and 2 bases, in that order; junction bases with no gene match: 4. Germline V CDR1 and CDR2: MGHRA, YSYEKL.

The sample holds many counts of this clonotype. The gene calls are TRBV20-1 and TRBJ2-7; the D is unclear. Germline CDR1 and CDR2: DFQATT and SNEGSKA (reference sequence). The germline V and J ends were trimmed by 0 bases and 0 bases, with 12 bases remaining between them. The CDR3 has 15 residues. As DNA, the CDR3 is TGCAGTGCTAGAGATATTTCATTAAACTCCTACGAGCAGTACTTC. The encoded protein is CSARDISLNSYEQYF.

Many counts were recorded for this clonotype. V usage is TRBV7-3 and J usage is TRBJ1-1; D gene unclear. This CDR3 comprises 12 residues. The V end was cut by 8 bases, the J end by 8 bases, with 15 bases between. The germline V gene encodes CDR1 SGHTA and CDR2 FQGTGA. CDR3 residues: CASSGGMGEAFF. The CDR3 DNA follows: TGTGCCAGCTCGGGTGGTATGGGAGAAGCTTTCTTT.

This clonotype was seen at least ten times. The chain has TRBV6-5 and TRBJ1-6; 8 nucleotides line up with TRBD1. Unmatched junction bases numbered 3, after V lost 4 bases and J lost 1 base. The CDR3 is 16 amino acids. Per the germline V gene, CDR1 is MNHEY and CDR2 is SVGAGI. In DNA, the CDR3 is TGTGCCAGCAGTTCCGGACAGGGTTCCTATAATTCACCCCTCCACTTT. This codes for CASSSGQGSYNSPLHF.

On this clonotype itself: A much larger clone differs by one base, so this may be a read error. This is likely a read error, given that the CDR3 carries no conserved phenylalanine or tryptophan at its end. This rearrangement joins TRBV6-2 or TRBV6-3 to TRBJ1-2; 8 positions match TRBD1. The CDR3 extends over 14 amino acids. Germline V gene lookup returns CDR1 MNHEY and CDR2 SVGEGT. This CDR3 is CASRYSDRAYGYTL. CDR3 DNA sequence: TGTGCCAGCAGATACTCGGACAGGGCTTATGGCTACACCCTC.

This clonotype has at least ten counts. The chain combines TRBV10-3 with TRBJ2-7; D call uncertain. The CDR3 is made up of 13 amino acids. Trimming pared 2 bases from V and 1 base from J, leaving 6 bases between. CDR1 is ENHRY, CDR2 SYGVKD, per germline. The CDR3 DNA is TGTGCCATCAGTGAGAAGGTTTCCTACGAGCAGTACTTC. It encodes CAISEKVSYEQYF.

There are many counts of this clonotype. V gene TRBV20-1 combines with J gene TRBJ2-2, with 9 bases fitting TRBD1. Germline-derived CDR1 and CDR2 are DFQATT and SNEGSKA (reference sequence). The CDR3 consists of 16 residues. Trimming at V came to 2 bases and at J to 3 bases, leaving 7 bases not matched to a gene. The CDR3 sequence: CSARRQGTGYTGELFF. CDR3 bases: TGCAGTGCTAGACGGCAAGGGACAGGGTACACCGGGGAGCTGTTTTTT.

Ten or more counts support this clonotype. The V gene is TRBV7-2, the J gene TRBJ2-7; D call uncertain. CDR1 SGHTA and CDR2 FQGNSA come from the germline V gene. The CDR3 is 11 residues long. V lost 2 bases to trimming and J lost 5 bases, with 4 bases between them. CDR3: CASSLTHEQYF. Here the CDR3 DNA reads TGTGCCAGCAGCTTAACTCACGAGCAGTACTTC. The full variable domain, rest sourced from reference TRBV7-2 and TRBJ2-7, is GAGVSQSPSNKVTEKGKDVELRCDPISGHTALYWYRQSLGQGLEFLIYFQGNSAPDKSGLPSDRFSAERTGGSVSTLTIQRTQQEDSAVYLCASSLTHEQYFGPGTRLTVT.

On this clonotype itself: The junction and the germline gene differ at one end; a read error may be behind it. The chain carries TRBV6-2 or TRBV6-3 and TRBJ1-5; no clear D. The CDR3 is 14 residues long. Germline V gene data show CDR1 as MNHEY and CDR2 as SVGEGT. CDR3 protein: CASSYSGNNQHQHF. CDR3 coding DNA: TGTGCCAGCAGTTACTCTGGGAACAATCAGCACCAGCATTTT.

This clonotype has ten or more counts. This sequence joins TRBV4-1 and TRBJ2-1; a possible D gene is TRBD2 (6 bases). There are 14 residues in the CDR3. The ends were cut back, 0 bases at V and 10 bases at J, with 13 bases in the middle. CDR1 and CDR2 (germline): MGHRA, YSYEKL. The CDR3 nucleotides read TGCGCCAGCAGCCAAGATTGGACTACGGGAGAGCAGTTCTTC. Protein: CASSQDWTTGEQFF.

This clonotype was recorded many times. This chain joins TRBV12-3 or TRBV12-4 and TRBJ2-7; a possible D gene is TRBD1 (6 bases). Trimming pared 5 bases from V and 2 bases from J, leaving 16 bases between. The length of the CDR3 is 15 residues. The CDR3 here is CASSHTGKTAYEQYF. In nucleotides, the CDR3 is TGTGCCAGCAGTCACACAGGGAAAACGGCCTACGAGCAGTACTTC.

This clonotype was counted ten times or more. The CDR3 here is CASSSQQGNGYTF. DNA for the CDR3: TGTGCCAGCTCATCACAACAGGGAAATGGCTACACCTTC. The chain has TRBV18 and TRBJ1-2; tentatively, D is TRBD1 (6 bases). The germline V gene has CDR1 KGHSH and CDR2 LQKENI. Trimming took 5 bases from V and 6 from J, leaving 13 bases between them. CDR3 size: 13 residues.

In its sample, this clonotype was seen a few times. This chain uses TRBV10-3 with TRBJ1-4, with 7 bases lining up with TRBD1. The germline V gene has CDR1 ENHRY and CDR2 SYGVKD. The CDR3 totals 15 residues. The V and J ends lost 0 bases and 5 bases, in that order; junction bases with no gene match: 3. CDR3 nucleotides: TGTGCCATCAGTGAGTCTGGGACAGCGAATGAAAAACTGTTTTTT. This encodes CAISESGTANEKLFF.